This is a list of T cell receptor beta chains from one sample in a study of cytomegalovirus exposure and HLA in healthy donors. Assay used: immunoSEQ multiplex PCR; TCRdb lists only in-frame clones, some missing. The table lists tens of thousands of clones, with about 4% in the top ten. The specimen sequenced was PBMCs. The receptors stem from a female donor in good health and CMV-seropositive. Both conserved end residues are part of each CDR3. Each record gives: D gene, V gene, J gene, CDR3 protein, CDR3 DNA. The D gene is left open where the match is weak.

NA	TRBV28	TRBJ1-2	CASSHYPPAGADYGYTF	TGTGCCAGCAGCCATTACCCCCCGGCGGGGGCAGACTATGGCTACACCTTC
NA	TRBV18	TRBJ2-3	CASSLTRGDTQYF	TGTGCCAGCTCACTTACGCGAGGAGATACGCAGTATTTT
NA	TRBV28	TRBJ2-7	CASRVQGYEQYF	TGTGCCAGCAGGGTACAGGGATACGAGCAGTACTTC
NA	TRBV18	TRBJ2-5	CASSPAGTQFQETQYF	TGTGCCAGCTCACCTGCCGGGACACAGTTCCAAGAGACCCAGTACTTC
NA	TRBV7-9	TRBJ2-7	CASSPPVGQGPYEQYF	TGTGCCAGCAGCCCGCCAGTGGGGCAGGGTCCCTACGAGCAGTACTTC
NA	TRBV7-2	TRBJ1-1	CASSLSYRSNTEAFF	TGTGCCAGCAGCTTATCTTACAGGTCCAACACTGAAGCTTTCTTT
TRBD1	TRBV29-1	TRBJ2-7	CSVETGGKAYEQYF	TGCAGCGTTGAGACAGGGGGCAAGGCCTACGAGCAGTACTTC
NA	TRBV25-1	TRBJ2-7	CASSKYLQGNEQYF	TGTGCCAGCAGTAAATATCTACAGGGTAACGAGCAGTACTTC
TRBD2	TRBV4-1	TRBJ2-5	CASSRVYSGGAKENQYF	TGCGCCAGCAGCCGAGTCTATAGCGGGGGGGCCAAGGAGAACCAGTACTTC
NA	TRBV4-1	TRBJ2-7	CASSQVAGTSAYEQYF	TGCGCCAGCAGCCAAGTCGCCGGGACAAGCGCCTACGAGCAGTACTTC